This T cell receptor (beta chain) was sequenced in a study of T-cell reconstitution after alpha-beta-depleted transplantation in children. Whole-study results and caveats: It was reported that alpha-beta T cells came from several hundred expanded graft clones (about two months after transplant). Newly produced T cells mostly provided counts and TCRbeta diversity after one year, as hyperexpanded clones declined. The origin of high day-60 TCRbeta diversity in some patients lay in surviving recipient T cells and thymic progenitors.

With V trimmed by 4 bases and J by 9 bases, 9 bases remained unmatched. Germline CDR1 MNHEY, CDR2 SMNVEV (reference sequence). CDR3 length: 15 amino acids. Preparing the TCRbeta library involved the use of unique molecular identifiers. From the PCR reads, TCRdb called clonotypes with MiXCR, one entry per CDR3 protein. Of roughly 30,000 distinct CDR3 sequences in the sample, roughly 6.7% were seen once. This clonotype was recorded at least ten times. Its matching antigen is unknown. The receptor's source is a child younger than two who had a stem cell transplant for acute myeloid leukemia, so the T cells may come from the graft donor. J is TRBJ2-5 and V is TRBV27; TRBD1 matches at 12 bases. The input for sequencing was peripheral blood, taken 60 days after TCRalphabeta/CD19-depleted stem cell transplant. CDR3 amino acids: CASSSPGQGALSQYF. DNA for the CDR3: TGTGCCAGCAGTTCTCCGGGACAGGGGGCACTCTCCCAGTACTTC.